The 7 T cell receptor beta chains below all came from one sample that was sequenced in a study of patients and donors after allogeneic stem cell transplantation. From the RT-PCR reads, TCRdb called clonotypes with MiXCR, one entry per CDR3 protein. In the table there are some 92,000 distinct CDR3 sequences, roughly 52% of which are singletons. Sequencing input: blood, either unsorted or a sorted T cell fraction (not recorded which). The receptors were gathered from a human donor who was either an allogeneic HSCT recipient or a stem cell or donor lymphocyte infusion donor (not recorded which). It is not recorded whose cells these are; they may come from a transplant donor.

The chain employs TRBV12-3 or TRBV12-4 and TRBJ1-1; no reliable D call. Deletions cut 7 bases from V and 11 bases from J, with 23 bases between. The CDR3 consists of 14 residues. In nucleotides, the CDR3 is TGTGCCAGCACCAAAGGACCGGTTGGGCCAACCGCTTTCTTT. Translating it yields CASTKGPVGPTAFF.

The rearrangement links TRBV12-5 to TRBJ1-1, with D uncertain. Trimming removed 9 bases from V and 6 bases from J, with 17 bases in between. The CDR3 sequence is 13 residues long. CDR1 LGHNT and CDR2 FRNRAP come from the germline V gene. This chain's CDR3 is CARWEDGKAEAFF. The CDR3, as DNA: TGTGCTAGGTGGGAGGATGGGAAGGCTGAAGCTTTCTTT.

The rearrangement uses TRBV28 and TRBJ1-1; D is unresolved. The CDR3 totals 12 residues. The V gene lost 0 bases and the J gene lost 7 bases, with 6 bases spanning the gap. Germline assignment: CDR1 MDHEN and CDR2 SYDVKM. CDR3 sequence: CASSLWGYEAFF. The CDR3, as DNA: TGTGCCAGCAGTTTATGGGGATATGAAGCTTTCTTT.

The genes are TRBV7-2 and TRBJ2-3, with 7 bases aligning to TRBD2. Trimming took 2 bases from V and 0 from J; bases not matched to a gene: 2. The length of the CDR3 is 15 residues. Looked up from germline, CDR1 is SGHTA and CDR2 is FQGNSA. CDR3 loop: CASSLRRESTDTQYF. CDR3 nucleotide sequence: TGTGCCAGCAGCTTAAGGCGGGAGAGCACAGATACGCAGTATTTT.

This clonotype has only a few counts. V gene TRBV20-1 combines with J gene TRBJ1-2, with D possibly being TRBD1 (6 bases). Trimming removed 5 bases from V and 7 bases from J, with 17 bases in between. Germline lookup yields CDR1 DFQATT and CDR2 SNEGSKA (reference sequence). This CDR3 contains 13 residues. The CDR3 loop reads CSASRIVGGGYTF. The CDR3 DNA reads as TGCAGTGCTTCCCGTATTGTAGGGGGTGGCTACACCTTC.

The chain couples TRBV5-1 to TRBJ1-2; TRBD1 matches 7 bases. This CDR3 has 15 residues. CDR1 and CDR2 (germline): SGHRS, YFSETQ. J gave up 6 bases and V 3 bases, and 11 bases lay outside the gene matches. The CDR3 region has the DNA TGCGCCAGCAGCTCTGGACAGGCGGAACCAAATGGCTACACCTTC. It yields the protein CASSSGQAEPNGYTF.

This clonotype was observed a few times. This chain joins TRBV20-1 and TRBJ1-2; no firm D call. V shed 7 bases and J shed 0 bases, with 6 bases lying between them. The CDR3 length is 11 residues. Germline V CDR1 and CDR2: DFQATT, SNEGSKA (reference sequence). This chain's CDR3 is CSVSANYGYTF. The CDR3 bases are TGCAGTGTTAGTGCTAACTATGGCTACACCTTC.